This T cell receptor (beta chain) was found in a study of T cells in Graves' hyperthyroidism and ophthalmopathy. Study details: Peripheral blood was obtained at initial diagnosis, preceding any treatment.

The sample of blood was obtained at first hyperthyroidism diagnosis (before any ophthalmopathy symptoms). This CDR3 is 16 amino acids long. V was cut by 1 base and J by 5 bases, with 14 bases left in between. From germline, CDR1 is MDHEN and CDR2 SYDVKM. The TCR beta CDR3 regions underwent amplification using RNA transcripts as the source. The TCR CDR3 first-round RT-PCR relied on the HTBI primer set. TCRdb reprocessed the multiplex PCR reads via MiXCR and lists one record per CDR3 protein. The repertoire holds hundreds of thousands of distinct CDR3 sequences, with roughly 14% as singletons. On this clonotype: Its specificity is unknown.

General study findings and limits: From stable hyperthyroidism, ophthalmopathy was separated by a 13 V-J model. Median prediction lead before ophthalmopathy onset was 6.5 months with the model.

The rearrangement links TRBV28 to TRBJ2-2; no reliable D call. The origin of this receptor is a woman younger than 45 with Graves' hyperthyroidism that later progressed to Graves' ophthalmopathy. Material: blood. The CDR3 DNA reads TGTGCCAGCAGTTTATATCGCTCGGTTGTGACCGGGGAGCTGTTTTTT. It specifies CASSLYRSVVTGELFF.